These T cell receptor beta chains were read from a single sample in a study of CD8 T cells in ankylosing spondylitis. MiXCR was run by TCRdb on the 5' RACE reads, yielding one entry per CDR3 protein. The sample lists hundreds of thousands of distinct CDR3 sequences, approximately 16% seen once, with roughly 43% in the top ten. Material for sequencing was blood, either unsorted or a sorted T cell fraction (not recorded which). The receptors originated from a male donor with ankylosing spondylitis. Each CDR3 is given with its conserved first and last residue. A D gene is named only where the DNA matches it firmly. Where a row states a size, it is once, few, many or the class of an expanded clone; other rows omit it.

size: NA
D: TRBD2
V: TRBV4-2
J: TRBJ2-2
CDR3: CASSQDFLRGGYPGELFF
DNA: TGTGCCAGCAGCCAAGATTTTTTGCGCGGGGGGTATCCCGGGGAGCTGTTTTTT

size: many
D: NA
V: TRBV12-3/TRBV12-4
J: TRBJ2-2
CDR3: CASSHRGIVGELFF
DNA: TGTGCCAGCAGTCATCGCGGGATCGTCGGGGAGCTGTTTTTT

size: few
D: TRBD2
V: TRBV27
J: TRBJ2-3
CDR3: CASSLRAGEPTDTQYF
DNA: TGTGCCAGCAGTTTAAGGGCGGGGGAACCCACAGATACGCAGTATTTT

size: NA
D: TRBD2
V: TRBV9
J: TRBJ2-7
CDR3: CASSVVVAGEDEQYF
DNA: TGTGCCAGCAGCGTAGTGGTAGCGGGGGAAGACGAGCAGTACTTC

size: NA
D: NA
V: TRBV4-2
J: TRBJ1-3
CDR3: CASSVLGGGIRNTIYF
DNA: TGTGCCAGCAGCGTCTTGGGGGGGGGCATCCGAAACACCATATATTTT

size: few
D: TRBD2
V: TRBV7-8
J: TRBJ2-7
CDR3: CASSLAYGLAGYEQYF
DNA: TGTGCCAGCAGCTTAGCGTATGGACTAGCGGGATACGAGCAGTACTTC

size: NA
D: TRBD1
V: TRBV6-1
J: TRBJ1-5
CDR3: CASSPGQGALWSNQPQHF
DNA: TGTGCCAGCAGTCCGGGACAGGGGGCTTTATGGAGCAATCAGCCCCAGCATTTT

size: NA
D: NA
V: TRBV24-1
J: TRBJ2-5
CDR3: CATSDLRDSKETQYF
DNA: TGTGCCACCAGTGATTTACGGGACTCAAAAGAGACCCAGTACTTC

size: NA
D: NA
V: TRBV23-1
J: TRBJ2-5
CDR3: CASSIRGAKKETQYF
DNA: TGCGCCAGCAGTATTAGGGGGGCAAAAAAAGAGACCCAGTACTTC

size: many
D: TRBD1
V: TRBV12-3/TRBV12-4
J: TRBJ1-6
CDR3: CASSWDRAGSPLHF
DNA: TGTGCCAGCAGTTGGGACAGGGCGGGATCACCCCTCCACTTT

size: NA
D: TRBD1
V: TRBV11-1
J: TRBJ1-2
CDR3: CASSRETGGPDRGRGYGYTF
DNA: TGTGCCAGCAGCCGGGAAACTGGGGGGCCCGACAGGGGGAGAGGGTATGGCTACACCTTC

size: few
D: TRBD1
V: TRBV19
J: TRBJ1-1
CDR3: CASSRQGMNTEAFF
DNA: TGTGCCAGTAGTAGACAGGGGATGAACACTGAAGCTTTCTTT

size: few
D: TRBD1
V: TRBV5-5
J: TRBJ2-2
CDR3: CASSLLVGTGPTGELFF
DNA: TGTGCCAGCAGCTTGTTGGTAGGGACAGGGCCCACCGGGGAGCTGTTTTTT

size: few
D: TRBD2
V: TRBV7-9
J: TRBJ2-7
CDR3: CASSPTSGMSHSHF
DNA: TGTGCCAGCAGCCCGACTAGCGGGATGAGCCACAGTCACTTC

size: NA
D: TRBD1
V: TRBV24-1
J: TRBJ2-7
CDR3: CATSEGQGFYEQYF
DNA: TGTGCCACCAGCGAGGGACAGGGATTCTACGAGCAGTACTTC

size: many
D: TRBD1
V: TRBV12-5
J: TRBJ2-1
CDR3: CASAVDTQGAERNNEQFF
DNA: TGTGCTAGTGCGGTCGACACACAGGGGGCAGAGAGAAACAATGAGCAGTTCTTC

size: few
D: NA
V: TRBV11-2
J: TRBJ2-1
CDR3: CASSYPGVADSSYNEQFF
DNA: TGTGCCAGCAGCTACCCGGGGGTAGCAGACAGCTCCTACAATGAGCAGTTCTTC

size: NA
D: TRBD2
V: TRBV28
J: TRBJ2-5
CDR3: CASSFRSGSKETQYF
DNA: TGTGCCAGCAGTTTCCGTAGCGGGAGTAAGGAGACCCAGTACTTC

size: NA
D: NA
V: TRBV30
J: TRBJ2-2
CDR3: CAWGGPHTGELFF
DNA: TGTGCCTGGGGAGGGCCCCACACCGGGGAGCTGTTTTTT

size: many
D: NA
V: TRBV20-1
J: TRBJ2-1
CDR3: CSARLVSEQFF
DNA: TGCAGTGCTAGACTAGTTTCCGAGCAGTTCTTC

size: few
D: TRBD2
V: TRBV7-8
J: TRBJ2-3
CDR3: CASSPGTSHDTQYF
DNA: TGTGCCAGCAGCCCCGGGACTAGTCATGATACGCAGTATTTT

size: few
D: NA
V: TRBV27
J: TRBJ2-7
CDR3: CASSFGGDAYEQYF
DNA: TGTGCCAGCAGTTTTGGAGGGGATGCCTACGAGCAGTACTTC